Listed here are 3 T cell receptor beta chains from one sample, sequenced in a study of cytomegalovirus exposure and HLA in healthy donors (dated by TCRdb to about 2017). The method was the immunoSEQ multiplex PCR assay. The multiplex PCR relied on a mix of 60 forward primers for TCR Vbeta segments and 13 reverse primers for TCR Jbeta segments. This immuneACCESS table, as held by TCRdb, lists in-frame sequences with V and J called but not all clones. Of the missing ones, under half trace to an unresolved V gene in checked studies; the others have no known cause. The sample table records 130,000 to 150,000 clones. Less than 3.5% of the sample is in the top ten clones. Sequences were obtained from PBMCs. These receptors all come from a man aged 35-49 years in good health and CMV-seronegative.

This rearrangement joins TRBV5-1 to TRBJ1-1; 8 bases line up with TRBD1. Germline assignment: CDR1 SGHRS and CDR2 YFSETQ. Germline trimming cut 2 bases from V and 6 bases from J; bases unmatched to any gene: 9. This CDR3 is 15 amino acids long. DNA of the CDR3: TGCGCCAGCAGCTTAAGCCCGGCAGGGGGCGCTGAAGCTTTCTTT. Its translation is CASSLSPAGGAEAFF.

The chain couples TRBV19 to TRBJ2-7; 10 nucleotides agree with TRBD1. J lost 3 bases, V lost 7 bases, and 6 bases had no gene match. There are 14 residues in the CDR3. Germline V CDR1 and CDR2: LNHDA, SQIVND (reference sequence). CDR3 nucleotide sequence: TGTGCCAGTACCAAAGGACAGGGGGTCTACGAGCAGTACTTC. Translating gives CASTKGQGVYEQYF.

The V gene is TRBV5-1, the J gene TRBJ2-1; a weak D match, TRBD1 (6 bases). Germline V gene data show CDR1 as SGHRS and CDR2 as YFSETQ. The V and J ends lost 1 base and 7 bases respectively, with 12 bases between them. The CDR3 is 14 amino acids. In DNA, the CDR3 is TGCGCCAGCAGCTTGCTACAGGGCGAGAATGAGCAGTTCTTC. Protein product: CASSLLQGENEQFF.